Each of the 21 T cell receptor beta chains below was sequenced from the same sample in a study of OX40 agonist ivuxolimab in advanced cancers. TCRdb's copy holds only in-frame clones and misses some; the assay was immunoSEQ multiplex PCR. The table lists almost 70,000 clones, 90% of them singletons. The input for sequencing was CD4+ or CD8+ T cells sorted from blood, taken in a trial of the OX40 agonist ivuxolimab. The receptor source for this set is an adult with an advanced solid tumor such as melanoma, head and neck, liver or kidney cancer.

A word on this clone: This CDR3 is also generated by other DNA sequences in the sample. The gene calls are TRBV7-2 and TRBJ2-7, with D perhaps given as TRBD1 or TRBD2 (5 bases each). Per germline, CDR1 SGHTA and CDR2 FQGNSA. V lost 7 bases, J lost 2 bases, and 18 bases lay in between. This CDR3 has 15 residues. The CDR3 loop is CASTLMGTSTYEQYF. CDR3 DNA sequence: TGTGCCAGCACCCTAATGGGGACGTCGACCTACGAGCAGTACTTC.

The chain couples TRBV20-1 to TRBJ1-2, with a weak D call TRBD1 (5 bases). The CDR3 covers 10 residues. Trimming removed 3 bases at V and 8 bases at J, with 7 bases between. Germline loops: CDR1 DFQATT, CDR2 SNEGSKA (reference sequence). The CDR3 DNA follows: TGCAGTGCTAGGGGGGAGGGCTACACCTTC. Translating gives CSARGEGYTF.

This clone was found a few times. V is TRBV4-2 and J is TRBJ2-3; D might be TRBD2 (7 bases). Germline V gene lookup returns CDR1 LGHNA and CDR2 YNFKEQ. The CDR3 extends over 16 amino acids. The V gene lost 0 bases and the J gene lost 1 base, with 11 bases spanning the gap. This CDR3 is CASSQEGGLRTDTQYF. CDR3 coding DNA: TGTGCCAGCAGCCAAGAGGGGGGGCTCCGCACAGATACGCAGTATTTT.

This chain uses TRBV29-1 with TRBJ1-3; no definite D call. Looked up from germline, CDR1 is SQVTM and CDR2 is ANQGSEA. The CDR3 has 13 amino acids. The CDR3 region is CRTAGSSGNTIYF. CDR3 bases: TGCAGGACTGCGGGGAGCTCTGGAAACACCATATATTTT.

V gene TRBV7-9 combines with J gene TRBJ2-1; no clear D gene. CDR1 and CDR2 from the germline V gene are SEHNR and FQNEAQ (reference sequence). CDR3 length: 14 amino acids. Trimming cost V 2 bases and J 3 bases, with 8 bases left between them. In DNA, the CDR3 is TGTGCCAGCAGCTTATTGTCTAGCTACAATGAGCAGTTCTTC. This gives the protein CASSLLSSYNEQFF.

The chain uses TRBV30 and TRBJ1-5, with a tentative D call TRBD1 (5 bases). Germline CDR1 is GTSNPN and CDR2 is SVGIG (reference sequence). CDR3 length: 15 amino acids. Trimming stripped 1 base from V and 4 bases from J, with 14 bases between. The CDR3, as DNA: TGTGCCTGGAGTGCCCAGGGAGGACCGAATCAGCCCCAGCATTTT. Protein product: CAWSAQGGPNQPQHF.

The gene calls are TRBV19 and TRBJ1-4, with TRBD1 matching over 9 bases. The junction had 10 bases not matched to a gene; V was cut back by 3 bases and J by 8 bases. The germline gives CDR1 LNHDA, CDR2 SQIVND (reference sequence). The CDR3 is made up of 16 amino acids. The CDR3 bases are TGTGCCAGTAGTATGTCGTGGGACAGGGTGGTGGAAAAACTGTTTTTT. Translation gives CASSMSWDRVVEKLFF.

The chain links TRBV6-6 to TRBJ1-5; 9 bases align to TRBD1. V lost 4 bases and J lost 4; bases outside the gene matches: 2. Germline V gene sequence: CDR1 MNHNY, CDR2 SVGAGI (reference sequence). The CDR3 is 14 residues long. Here the CDR3 DNA reads TGTGCCAGCAGTTGGGGGACAGGGAATCAGCCCCAGCATTTT. Protein: CASSWGTGNQPQHF.

The chain uses TRBV10-1 and TRBJ2-3, with D tentatively TRBD2 (6 bases). Germline V gene lookup returns CDR1 WNHNN and CDR2 SYGVQD (reference sequence). This CDR3 region has 12 residues. The germline V and J ends were trimmed by 5 bases and 6 bases, with 9 bases remaining between them. The CDR3 is CASSRGWDTQYF. CDR3 DNA: TGCGCCAGCAGTCGGGGGTGGGATACGCAGTATTTT.

The genes are TRBV7-2 and TRBJ2-1, with 11 bases identical to TRBD1. The CDR3 sequence is 12 residues long. Germline V lookup: CDR1 SGHTA, CDR2 FQGNSA. Germline trimming cut 6 bases from V and 13 bases from J; bases unmatched to any gene: 5. The CDR3 reads CASSFWTGGQFF. Here the CDR3 DNA reads TGTGCCAGCAGTTTTTGGACAGGGGGCCAGTTCTTC. The entire variable domain, with the rest obtained from reference TRBV7-2 and TRBJ2-1, is as follows: GAGVSQSPSNKVTEKGKDVELRCDPISGHTALYWYRQSLGQGLEFLIYFQGNSAPDKSGLPSDRFSAERTGGSVSTLTIQRTQQEDSAVYLCASSFWTGGQFFGPGTRLTVL.

The chain employs TRBV7-3 and TRBJ2-2; D gene unclear. CDR3 length: 16 residues. Germline assignment: CDR1 SGHTA and CDR2 FQGTGA. Deletions cut 2 bases from V and 0 bases from J, with 10 bases between. In nucleotides, the CDR3 is TGTGCCAGCAGCTTAGGTCCGAAACCGAACACCGGGGAGCTGTTTTTT. Its translation is CASSLGPKPNTGELFF.

The chain joins TRBV19 to TRBJ2-2; D might be TRBD1 (6 bases). V lost 8 bases and J 1 base, leaving 8 bases between the germline ends. Germline CDR1 reads LNHDA; CDR2 reads SQIVND (reference sequence). The CDR3 spans 13 residues. This CDR3 reads CASLDRNTGELFF. For the CDR3, the DNA is TGTGCCAGTCTGGACAGGAACACCGGGGAGCTGTTTTTT. The variable domain in full, completed from reference TRBV19 and TRBJ2-2, reads DGGITQSPKYLFRKEGQNVTLSCEQNLNHDAMYWYRQDPGQGLRLIYYSQIVNDFQKGDIAEGYSVSREKKESFPLTVTSAQKNPTAFYLCASLDRNTGELFFGEGSRLTVL.

V and J are TRBV6-6 and TRBJ1-4, with D perhaps TRBD1 (6 bases). Germline lookup yields CDR1 MNHNY and CDR2 SVGAGI (reference sequence). V lost 2 bases to trimming and J lost 5 bases, with 12 bases between them. The CDR3 totals 15 residues. Here the CDR3 reads CASSYTTGKNEKLFF. The CDR3 DNA sequence: TGTGCCAGCAGTTACACCACAGGGAAAAATGAAAAACTGTTTTTT.

The rearrangement uses TRBV18 and TRBJ2-7; D uncertain. Germline loops: CDR1 KGHSH, CDR2 LQKENI. The CDR3 spans 13 residues. Trimming took off 0 bases at V and 6 bases at J, with 9 bases between the two ends. The CDR3 here is CASSPPSQSEQYF. DNA of the CDR3: TGTGCCAGCTCACCACCGAGCCAGTCCGAGCAGTACTTC.

CDR3 sequence (DNA): TGTGCCAGCAGCAAACAGGGGACTAGCTTCCCGCTGTGCTACAATGAGCAGTTCTTC. It translates to CASSKQGTSFPLCYNEQFF. The rearrangement uses TRBV21-1 and TRBJ2-1; the table's TRBD2 call for D was not verified on the DNA. TRBV21-1 is marked as a pseudogene. The length of the CDR3 is 19 residues.

The genes are TRBV29-1 and TRBJ2-1, with 7 bases lining up with TRBD1. The trim removed 6 bases at V and 4 bases at J, leaving 6 bases unmatched. The germline gives CDR1 SQVTM, CDR2 ANQGSEA. This CDR3 is 13 amino acids long. The DNA for the CDR3 is TGCAGCGTACAAAACAGGGGATACAATGAGCAGTTCTTC. It specifies CSVQNRGYNEQFF.

The V and J genes are TRBV18 and TRBJ2-7, with D tentatively TRBD2 (6 bases). Germline CDR1 reads KGHSH; CDR2 reads LQKENI. This CDR3 contains 14 residues. V lost 4 bases to trimming and J lost 6 bases, with 16 bases between them. The CDR3 protein is CASSLRDPEGEQYF. In DNA form, the CDR3 reads TGTGCCAGCTCACTCCGGGACCCGGAGGGCGAGCAGTACTTC.

The CDR3 bases are TGTGCCAGCAGTTACTCAAGGGGCCAAGAGACCCAGTACTTC. Encoded protein: CASSYSRGQETQYF. The chain couples TRBV6-5 to TRBJ2-5, with a tentative D call TRBD1 (5 bases). V shed 0 bases and J shed 1 base, with 6 bases lying between them. The CDR3 contains 14 residues. Germline loops: CDR1 MNHEY, CDR2 SVGAGI.

This clone was observed once. CDR3: CASSGDRLNTEAFF. Written as DNA, the CDR3 is TGTGCCAGCAGTGGGGACAGGCTAAACACTGAAGCTTTCTTT. This sequence joins TRBV25-1 and TRBJ1-1; 8 bases are shared with TRBD1. The CDR3 extends over 14 amino acids. V lost 4 bases to trimming and J lost 2 bases; unmatched junction nucleotides: 3. Germline V lookup: CDR1 MGHDK, CDR2 SYGVNS.

This chain joins TRBV7-2 and TRBJ1-1, with unresolved D. This CDR3 region has 13 residues. Trimming removed 4 bases at V and 1 base at J, with 7 bases between. The germline gives CDR1 SGHTA, CDR2 FQGNSA. DNA of the CDR3: TGTGCCAGCAGCTCGCAGTGGAACACTGAAGCTTTCTTT. This gives the protein CASSSQWNTEAFF.

V is TRBV2 and J is TRBJ2-3, with D unclear. The germline CDR1 and CDR2 sequences are SNHLY and FYNNEI. V was clipped by 5 bases and J by 7 bases, with 13 bases between them. The CDR3 covers 13 residues. The CDR3 is CASSQDALNTQYF. DNA of the CDR3: TGTGCCAGCAGTCAAGATGCCTTAAATACGCAGTATTTT.